The 10 T cell receptor beta chains below all came from one sample that was sequenced in a study of tissue T cells after allogeneic stem cell transplantation. Clones were sequenced by immunoSEQ multiplex PCR, and TCRdb holds only the in-frame ones, with some missing. Of approximately 5,000 clones listed, around 31% were seen once; the top ten hold around 6.5%. Time point reported: mouse harvest day 14 after allogeneic transplant. The graft held 10^6 splenic CD5+ T cells and 10^7 T-cell-depleted bone marrow cells. Material: skin. Receptors were obtained from a female BALB/c mouse given C57BL/6 T cells with graft-versus-host disease after an allogeneic hematopoietic cell transplant.

This clone has more than one count but fewer than ten. The genes are named according to mouse. The read finishes 1 residue shy of the CDR3 end, and the germline J gene is used to complete it. The rearrangement uses TRBV4 and TRBJ1-1, with D maybe TRBD1 (5 bases). Looked up from germline, CDR1 is LGHDT and CDR2 is YNNKQL (reference sequence). Trimming removed 4 bases from V and 11 bases from J, with 14 bases in between. The CDR3 is made up of 12 amino acids. The CDR3 DNA, read in part, is TGTGCCAGCAGCTCCCGGGGGTGGTGGGTCTTC. Translating gives CASSSRGWWVF. From start to end, the CDR3 is CASSSRGWWVFF.

By its share, this clone is medium-sized. The genes and germline here are from mouse. The CDR3 goes on 1 residue after the read ends, and that part is filled in from the germline J gene. The gene calls are TRBV23 and TRBJ2-7; the table's D call, TRBD2, was not checked against the DNA. CDR1 is KGHTA, CDR2 FQNQQP, per germline. This CDR3 is built from 13 residues. CDR3 residues: CSSSGTGGYEQYF. Partial CDR3 DNA: TGCTCCAGCAGTGGGACTGGGGGATATGAACAGTAC.

Turning to this clone: Genes and germline are mouse. Read coverage stops 1 residue before the CDR3 terminus; the germline J gene supplies the remainder. The chain is built from TRBV26 and TRBJ2-3, with D perhaps TRBD1 (5 bases). V lost 7 bases, J lost 3 bases, and 14 bases lay in between. This CDR3 is 14 amino acids long. Germline CDR1 is KGHPV and CDR2 is FQNQEV (reference sequence). This chain's CDR3 is CASNRRVWAETLYF. Partial CDR3 DNA: TGTGCCAGCAACAGGAGGGTGTGGGCAGAAACGCTGTAT.

In regard to this clone: The germline and genes are mouse ones. The sequenced fragment ends 1 residue before the CDR3 boundary, so the rest is inferred from the germline J gene. V is TRBV26 and J is TRBJ2-5; weak D call: TRBD1 (5 bases). The CDR3 consists of 13 residues. Per the germline V gene, CDR1 is KGHPV and CDR2 is FQNQEV (reference sequence). V shed 3 bases and J shed 3 bases, with 7 bases lying between them. The chain's CDR3 is CASSLGHQDTQYF. CDR3 DNA (partial): TGTGCCAGCAGTCTTGGACATCAAGACACCCAGTAC.

In its sample, this clone was seen a few times. Mouse germline and gene names are used. The read terminates 1 residue ahead of where the CDR3 ends, so the germline J gene completes it. This chain connects TRBV23 to TRBJ1-5; TRBD1, the table's D call, lacks a check against the DNA. The germline V gene has CDR1 KGHTA and CDR2 FQNQQP. CDR3 length: 14 amino acids. The CDR3 protein is CSSSSRDRGQAPLF. The part of the CDR3 DNA that was read is TGCTCCAGCAGTTCCCGGGACAGGGGGCAGGCTCCGCTT.

This clone was detected a few times. The listed genes are named as in mouse. The CDR3 end is not reached by the read, which stops 1 residue before it; the germline J gene fills it in. V is TRBV2 and J is TRBJ1-2; 10 bases line up with TRBD1. The CDR3 has 15 amino acids. Germline V gene data show CDR1 as LGHNA and CDR2 as YSYQKL. The ends lost 1 base at V and 2 bases at J; junction bases unmatched: 1. The CDR3 protein is CASSQAGQGNSDYTF. Incomplete CDR3 DNA: TGTGCCAGCAGCCAAGCGGGACAGGGGAACTCCGACTACACC. Supplemented by reference TRBV2 and TRBJ1-2, the full variable domain reads DPKIIQKPKYLVAVTGSEKILICEQYLGHNAMYWYRQSAKKPLEFMFSYSYQKLMDNQTASSRFQPQSSKKNHLDLQITALKPDDSATYFCASSQAGQGNSDYTFGSGTRLLVI.

This clone was found a few times. Genes here carry mouse names. The read gets to within 1 residue of the CDR3 end, and the germline J gene fills in the rest. J is TRBJ2-3 and V is TRBV26; TRBD2 matches at 12 bases. The CDR3 loop spans 15 amino acids. Trimming cost V 4 bases and J 1 base; bases outside gene matches: 0. Per germline, CDR1 KGHPV and CDR2 FQNQEV (reference sequence). Here the CDR3 reads CASSRDWGGAETLYF. CDR3 DNA (partial): TGTGCCAGCAGTCGGGACTGGGGGGGTGCAGAAACGCTGTAT. Full variable domain (remainder filled in from reference TRBV26 and TRBJ2-3): NSKVIQTPRYLVKGQGQKAKMRCIPEKGHPVVFWYQQNKNNEFKFLINFQNQEVLQQIDMTEKRFSAECPSNSPCSLEIQSSEAGDSALYLCASSRDWGGAETLYFGSGTRLTVL.

This clone has only a few counts. Genes here carry mouse names. The read comes to an end 1 residue before the CDR3 does, leaving the germline J gene to fill in the end. The chain links TRBV23 to TRBJ2-3. This CDR3 has 13 amino acids. Germline V gives CDR1 KGHTA, CDR2 FQNQQP. The CDR3 bases that were read are TGCTCCAGCAGTTACCTCCATGCAGAAACGCTGTAT. Translated, it gives CSSSYLHAETLY. The full CDR3 protein is CSSSYLHAETLYF.

This clone is categorized as medium-sized (0.01 to 0.1%). Genes and germline come from the mouse. The CDR3 end lies 1 residue beyond the end of the read and is filled in from the germline J gene. The chain carries TRBV23 and TRBJ1-1; the table gives TRBD1 as D, unverified against the DNA. The CDR3 covers 14 residues. Germline-derived CDR1 and CDR2 are KGHTA and FQNQQP. CDR3 DNA (partial): TGCTCCAGCAGTCAAGGGACAGCAAACACAGAAGTCTTC. This translates into CSSSQGTANTEVF. The entire CDR3 protein reads CSSSQGTANTEVFF.

In its sample, this clone ranks as medium-sized (0.01 to 0.1%). The germline and genes are mouse ones. Read coverage stops 1 residue before the CDR3 terminus; the germline J gene supplies the remainder. The chain recombines TRBV26 with TRBJ1-3; 7 bases line up with TRBD1. The junction had 3 bases not matched to a gene; V was cut back by 4 bases and J by 3 bases. CDR3 length: 14 amino acids. Germline CDR1 KGHPV, CDR2 FQNQEV (reference sequence). CDR3 sequence reads: CASSPDRVGNTLYF. The sequenced part of the CDR3 DNA is TGTGCCAGCAGTCCTGACAGGGTTGGAAATACGCTCTAT.